These 6 T cell receptor beta chains share one sample of origin, sequenced in a study of Graves' ophthalmopathy and Graves' hyperthyroidism. Amplification targeted the TCR beta CDR3 regions, with RNA transcripts as the source material. Second-round multiplex PCR came after first-round RT-PCR with HTBI primers. TCRdb reprocessed the multiplex PCR reads with MiXCR, giving one entry per CDR3 protein. The sample includes about 740,000 distinct CDR3 sequences, 35% to 50% of them seen just once. Material: peripheral blood. Receptors originate from an adult man with Graves' ophthalmopathy.

This chain connects TRBV20-1 to TRBJ2-7; D is perhaps TRBD2 (6 bases). The V end was cut by 3 bases, the J end by 3 bases, with 15 bases between. The germline gives CDR1 DFQATT, CDR2 SNEGSKA (reference sequence). This CDR3 has 14 amino acids. The CDR3 here is CSARPSGLNYEQYF. CDR3 sequence (DNA): TGCAGTGCTAGGCCCAGCGGGCTTAACTACGAGCAGTACTTC.

The chain is built from TRBV29-1 and TRBJ1-4; D possibly corresponds to TRBD1 (5 bases). The CDR3 sequence is 14 residues long. Germline V gene data show CDR1 as SQVTM and CDR2 as ANQGSEA. V was clipped by 8 bases and J by 2 bases, with 15 bases between them. CDR3 sequence: CSSPGRKTNEKLFF. The DNA for the CDR3 is TGCAGCAGCCCAGGGAGGAAGACTAATGAAAAACTGTTTTTT. Together with reference TRBV29-1 and TRBJ1-4, the CDR3 gives the full variable domain: SAVISQKPSRDICQRGTSLTIQCQVDSQVTMMFWYRQQPGQSLTLIATANQGSEATYESGFVIDKFPISRPNLTFSTLTVSNMSPEDSSIYLCSSPGRKTNEKLFFGSGTQLSVL.

This chain uses TRBV6-1 with TRBJ1-1, with 8 bases fitting TRBD1. V lost 6 bases to trimming and J lost 1 base; unmatched junction nucleotides: 13. CDR3 length equals 17 residues. Per the germline V gene, CDR1 is MNHNS and CDR2 is SASEGT. The CDR3 DNA reads TGTGCCAGCAGGCCCGGACAGGGATTCTTTCGGAACACTGAAGCTTTCTTT. Its protein is CASRPGQGFFRNTEAFF.

The rearrangement uses TRBV4-2 and TRBJ1-4; 7 nucleotides line up with TRBD1. CDR1 is LGHNA, CDR2 YNFKEQ, per germline. Germline trimming cut 4 bases from V and 8 bases from J; bases unmatched to any gene: 7. The CDR3 extends over 14 amino acids. The CDR3 coding sequence is TGTGCCAGCAGCCCCGGGACAGTCGAAGAAAAACTGTTTTTT. Protein sequence: CASSPGTVEEKLFF.

Only one count was recorded for this clonotype. This chain links TRBV14 with TRBJ2-7, with 11 bases fitting TRBD1. CDR1 and CDR2 from the germline V gene are SGHDN and FVKESK. The CDR3 has 16 amino acids. The J segment lost 5 bases and the V segment lost 5 bases, leaving 11 bases of the junction unmatched. The CDR3, as DNA: TGTGCCAGCAGCTTCCGAGGGACAGGGGGAATAGACGAGCAGTACTTC. Translated: CASSFRGTGGIDEQYF.

V and J are TRBV25-1 and TRBJ1-1; 7 bases fit TRBD1. V shed 8 bases, J shed 7 bases, and the junction held 16 bases outside the gene matches. The CDR3 runs 15 residues. The germline V gene has CDR1 MGHDK and CDR2 SYGVNS. The CDR3 DNA reads as TGTGCCAGCCGCTCCTTAACAGGGGATGTGGGTGAAGCTTTCTTT. Protein: CASRSLTGDVGEAFF.